A single sample is the source of the 12 T cell receptor beta chains below, sequenced in a study of cytomegalovirus exposure and HLA in healthy donors. This PCR relied on a set of 60 Vbeta primers and 13 Jbeta primers. The method was immunoSEQ multiplex PCR; TCRdb's version includes in-frame clones alone and lacks a portion of them. The data contain 160,000 or so clones, roughly 85% of them seen just once; the ten biggest clones take up approximately 2.5%. Input material: PBMCs. The receptor set was obtained from a woman younger than 35 in good health and CMV-seronegative.

The chain is built from TRBV9 and TRBJ1-3, with a weak D call TRBD1 (6 bases). Germline CDR1 and CDR2: SGDLS and YYNGEE. Trimming removed 2 bases from V and 0 bases from J, with 9 bases in between. The CDR3 has 15 amino acids. The CDR3 DNA sequence: TGTGCCAGCAGCGTGACAGGTAACTCTGGAAACACCATATATTTT. Its translation: CASSVTGNSGNTIYF.

The V call is TRBV2, the J call TRBJ1-5; the D is unclear. Deletions cut 6 bases from V and 1 base from J, with 7 bases between. The CDR3 consists of 13 residues. The germline CDR1 and CDR2 sequences are SNHLY and FYNNEI. For the CDR3, the DNA is TGTGCCAGCAGATCCCAAAGCAATCAGCCCCAGCATTTT. It codes for CASRSQSNQPQHF. Full variable domain (rest looked up from reference TRBV2 and TRBJ1-5): EPEVTQTPSHQVTQMGQEVILRCVPISNHLYFYWYRQILGQKVEFLVSFYNNEISEKSEIFDDQFSVERPDGSNFTLKIRSTKLEDSAMYFCASRSQSNQPQHFGDGTRLSIL.

The gene calls are TRBV27 and TRBJ2-3; D perhaps matches TRBD2 (7 bases). CDR1 is MNHEY, CDR2 SMNVEV, per germline (reference sequence). The CDR3 is 15 amino acids. V was cut by 6 bases and J by 5 bases, with 18 bases left in between. CDR3 coding DNA: TGTGCCAGCAGCCGAAGGGGGGGGGCCCAAGATACGCAGTATTTT. This encodes CASSRRGGAQDTQYF.

The chain uses TRBV27 and TRBJ2-3, with 11 bases aligning to TRBD2. Germline V gene sequence: CDR1 MNHEY, CDR2 SMNVEV (reference sequence). This CDR3 has 15 residues. V shed 2 bases, J shed 5 bases, and the junction held 3 bases outside the gene matches. CDR3 in DNA: TGTGCCAGCAGTTTAGGTAGCGGGGGGGGAGATACGCAGTATTTT. This sequence encodes CASSLGSGGGDTQYF.

The chain couples TRBV2 to TRBJ2-2; 8 bases line up with TRBD1. This CDR3 region has 13 residues. Germline loops: CDR1 SNHLY, CDR2 FYNNEI. Losses at the gene ends were 8 bases for V and 1 base for J; bases not matched to a gene: 0. Written as DNA, the CDR3 is TGTGCCAGCGGGACAGGGAACACCGGGGAGCTGTTTTTT. This gives the protein CASGTGNTGELFF.

V gene TRBV30 combines with J gene TRBJ1-1; D is possibly TRBD1 (6 bases). The CDR3 sequence is 13 residues long. Per germline, CDR1 GTSNPN and CDR2 SVGIG (reference sequence). V was clipped by 7 bases and J by 4 bases, with 16 bases between them. As DNA, the CDR3 is TGTGCCTCTCAGGGGCAGAGGGGCACTGAAGCTTTCTTT. It yields the protein CASQGQRGTEAFF.

J is TRBJ2-7 and V is TRBV7-6, with 7 bases aligning to TRBD1. The V and J ends lost 3 bases and 3 bases, in that order; junction bases with no gene match: 5. The CDR3 is 14 amino acids. Germline CDR1 reads SGHVS; CDR2 reads FNYEAQ. CDR3 nucleotide sequence: TGTGCCAGCAGCTTCGGGACAGCGATCTACGAGCAGTACTTC. Protein sequence: CASSFGTAIYEQYF. The entire variable domain, with the rest obtained from reference TRBV7-6 and TRBJ2-7, is as follows: GAGVSQSPRYKVTKRGQDVALRCDPISGHVSLYWYRQALGQGPEFLTYFNYEAQQDKSGLPNDRFSAERPEGSISTLTIQRTEQRDSAMYRCASSFGTAIYEQYFGPGTRLTVT.

V is TRBV6-4 and J is TRBJ1-3; unclear D gene. The germline V gene encodes CDR1 MRHNA and CDR2 SNTAGT. The CDR3 has 14 residues. The V gene lost 0 bases and the J gene lost 4 bases, with 7 bases spanning the gap. DNA for the CDR3: TGTGCCAGCAGTGACTCCGTATCCGGAAACACCATATATTTT. Protein: CASSDSVSGNTIYF.

The J gene is TRBJ1-6, the V gene TRBV7-2, with D perhaps matching TRBD1 (5 bases). Trimming cost V 0 bases and J 14 bases, with 14 bases left between them. This CDR3 comprises 14 residues. Germline V gives CDR1 SGHTA, CDR2 FQGNSA. The CDR3 spells CASSLAWQGGSLHF. For the CDR3, the DNA is TGTGCCAGCAGCTTAGCCTGGCAGGGAGGGTCCCTCCACTTT.

The rearrangement links TRBV19 to TRBJ2-7; D may be TRBD2 (5 bases). The CDR3 consists of 14 residues. The V gene's germline CDR1 is LNHDA and CDR2 SQIVND (reference sequence). With 7 bases removed from V and 0 bases from J, the gap between germline ends came to 13 bases. This CDR3 reads CASTTDWSSYEQYF. The CDR3 region has the DNA TGTGCCAGTACCACGGACTGGAGCTCCTACGAGCAGTACTTC.

The chain joins TRBV28 to TRBJ2-1, with 8 bases fitting TRBD1. J was trimmed by 9 bases and V by 4 bases; bases with no gene match: 2. CDR1 and CDR2 (germline): MDHEN, SYDVKM. The CDR3 is made up of 12 amino acids. The CDR3 DNA follows: TGTGCCAGCAGTTCAGGGGGCGTTGAGCAGTTCTTC. Translation: CASSSGGVEQFF.

The chain carries TRBV4-3 and TRBJ2-2; D uncertain. There are 16 residues in the CDR3. Germline assignment: CDR1 LGHNA and CDR2 YSLEER. The V end was cut by 0 bases, the J end by 8 bases, with 16 bases between. For the CDR3, the DNA is TGCGCCAGCAGCCAAGATTCGGTCCGCGGATTGGGGGAGCTGTTTTTT. Translating gives CASSQDSVRGLGELFF.